The 11 T cell receptor beta chains listed next were all sequenced from one sample in a study of blood T cell repertoires in COVID-19. Assay used: immunoSEQ multiplex PCR; TCRdb lists only in-frame clones, some missing. The sample yields about 180,000 clones, about 80% seen once. The sequencing input was peripheral blood. Every receptor here comes from a woman aged 70-85 years with acute or convalescent COVID-19.

J is TRBJ1-1 and V is TRBV27, with 7 bases lining up with TRBD1. With 4 bases clipped from V and 0 bases from J, the junction kept 8 bases outside the gene matches. The CDR3 is made up of 16 amino acids. Germline values: CDR1 MNHEY, CDR2 SMNVEV (reference sequence). CDR3 sequence: CASSSPVRGLNTEAFF. In nucleotides, the CDR3 is TGTGCCAGCAGTTCGCCCGTCAGGGGGTTGAACACTGAAGCTTTCTTT.

The genes are TRBV10-2 and TRBJ1-1; D is ambiguous. Germline V gene data show CDR1 as WSHSY and CDR2 as SAAADI. This CDR3 comprises 12 residues. Trimming removed 11 bases from V and 1 base from J, with 11 bases in between. The CDR3 is CACSLRNTEAFF. DNA of the CDR3: TGCGCCTGTTCACTCCGGAACACTGAAGCTTTCTTT.

This clone was detected once. The V and J genes are TRBV28 and TRBJ1-1; D is uncertain. The CDR3 is 13 residues long. In germline, CDR1 is MDHEN, CDR2 SYDVKM. Trimming took 5 bases from V and 5 from J, leaving 12 bases between them. The CDR3 DNA is TGTGCCAGCAGTCTCGGACTGGGGACTGAAGCTTTCTTT. Amino acids: CASSLGLGTEAFF.

The rearrangement links TRBV7-7 to TRBJ2-3, with 7 bases identical to TRBD2. This CDR3 has 20 amino acids. From germline, CDR1 is SSHAT and CDR2 FNYEAQ (reference sequence). With V trimmed by 8 bases and J by 3 bases, 26 bases remained unmatched. The CDR3 DNA reads TGTGCCAGCGGCGAAGGGGACGGGAGACTAGCCATGGGGGGAACAGATACGCAGTATTTT. Its protein product is CASGEGDGRLAMGGTDTQYF.

This chain links TRBV18 with TRBJ2-1; 14 nucleotides align to TRBD2. V gave up 1 base and J gave up 5 bases; unmatched junction bases: 1. Looked up from germline, CDR1 is KGHSH and CDR2 is LQKENI. The CDR3 totals 16 residues. The CDR3 bases are TGTGCCAGCTCACCACGACTAGCGGGAGGGCACAATGAGCAGTTCTTC. Residues: CASSPRLAGGHNEQFF.

This sequence joins TRBV7-2 and TRBJ1-1, with 7 positions matching TRBD1. This CDR3 has 12 amino acids. CDR1 SGHTA and CDR2 FQGNSA come from the germline V gene. V gave up 2 bases and J gave up 7 bases; unmatched junction bases: 1. The CDR3 loop reads CASSLSGGEAFF. For the CDR3, the DNA is TGTGCCAGCAGCTTATCAGGGGGTGAAGCTTTCTTT.

The rearrangement uses TRBV28 and TRBJ2-5, with TRBD2 matching 9 bases. CDR3 length: 15 amino acids. Germline V lookup: CDR1 MDHEN, CDR2 SYDVKM. The junction had 7 bases not matched to a gene; V was cut back by 6 bases and J by 2 bases. CDR3 sequence (DNA): TGTGCCAGCAGCTTAGGACTAGCGCGACAAGAGACCCAGTACTTC. Translated, it gives CASSLGLARQETQYF.

The CDR3 DNA sequence: TGTGCCAGCAGTCCCCCAAGGGGGCAGGGTCAGCCCCAGCATTTT. Its protein product is CASSPPRGQGQPQHF. The gene calls are TRBV28 and TRBJ1-5, with 7 bases fitting TRBD1. Germline-derived CDR1 and CDR2 are MDHEN and SYDVKM. This CDR3 spans 15 amino acids. V dropped 5 bases and J dropped 6; count of bases not matched to a gene: 10. Full variable domain (rest looked up from reference TRBV28 and TRBJ1-5): DVKVTQSSRYLVKRTGEKVFLECVQDMDHENMFWYRQDPGLGLRLIYFSYDVKMKEKGDIPEGYSVSREKKERFSLILESASTNQTSMYLCASSPPRGQGQPQHFGDGTRLSIL.

The rearrangement links TRBV6-1 to TRBJ1-2; D possibly corresponds to TRBD1 (6 bases). Looked up from germline, CDR1 is MNHNS and CDR2 is SASEGT. The germline V and J ends were trimmed by 2 bases and 3 bases, with 10 bases remaining between them. The CDR3 extends over 14 amino acids. The DNA for the CDR3 is TGTGCCAGCAGTGAAATTGACAGGTACTATGGCTACACCTTC. This translates into CASSEIDRYYGYTF.

The chain recombines TRBV15 with TRBJ2-7, with D unclear. Germline V gene data show CDR1 as LNHNV and CDR2 as YYDKDF (reference sequence). V was cut by 4 bases and J by 0 bases, with 10 bases left in between. This CDR3 has 14 amino acids. CDR3 loop: CATSTPSNSYEQYF. In DNA form, the CDR3 reads TGTGCCACCAGCACCCCCTCTAACTCCTACGAGCAGTACTTC.

This clone was seen many times. The chain links TRBV11-2 to TRBJ2-3; D gene uncertain. V shed 5 bases and J shed 2 bases, with 5 bases lying between them. Germline CDR1 is SGHAT and CDR2 is FQNNGV. CDR3 length: 12 amino acids. CDR3 nucleotides: TGTGCCAGCAGCCCACACACAGATACGCAGTATTTT. Its translation is CASSPHTDTQYF.